This T cell receptor beta chain came from a study of cytomegalovirus exposure and HLA in healthy donors. Study as a whole: The same platform used for the 650 to 700 first-cohort repertoires was also used for the approximately 120 validation repertoires, as a later analysis reported.

Germline V gene data show CDR1 as SGHAT and CDR2 as FQNNGV. Germline trimming cut 4 bases from V and 4 bases from J; bases unmatched to any gene: 5. The CDR3 contains 16 residues. Whole-study results and caveats: Most sequenced TCRs were rare (though some public TCRs occurred in many donors).

The data were produced by immunoSEQ multiplex PCR, yet TCRdb's version contains in-frame clones alone and is incomplete. Of 120,000 to 150,000 clones in the sample, around 90% were seen once. With respect to this clone: The antigen is undetermined.

The chain carries TRBV11-2 and TRBJ2-2; 11 bases fit TRBD2. Sequencing used PBMCs. The source is a man between 18 and 35 years old in good health and CMV-seropositive. For the CDR3, the DNA is TGTGCCAGCAGCTCGATTCTAGCGGGAGGCACCGGGGAGCTGTTTTTT. Translation: CASSSILAGGTGELFF. The full variable domain, completed using reference TRBV11-2 and TRBJ2-2, is EAGVAQSPRYKIIEKRQSVAFWCNPISGHATLYWYQQILGQGPKLLIQFQNNGVVDDSQLPKDRFSAERLKGVDSTLKIQPAKLEDSAVYLCASSSILAGGTGELFFGEGSRLTVL.